Listed here are 7 T cell receptor beta chains from one sample, sequenced in a study of Tregs in tolerant kidney transplant recipients. Using immunoSEQ multiplex PCR, the repertoire was profiled, and TCRdb retains in-frame clones only, with some absent. The sample includes about 46,000 clones, roughly nine tenths of them seen just once. The sequencing sample was made of Tregs from blood. The receptors here all came from a human donor in good health.

J is TRBJ2-3 and V is TRBV30; 8 bases align to TRBD2. V was clipped by 4 bases and J by 2 bases; unmatched bases: 8. The CDR3 has 15 amino acids. Germline V gene sequence: CDR1 GTSNPN, CDR2 SVGIG (reference sequence). CDR3 amino acids: CAWTPGGGFTDTQYF. CDR3 coding DNA: TGTGCCTGGACCCCTGGCGGGGGGTTCACAGATACGCAGTATTTT.

The chain employs TRBV15 and TRBJ2-7; D tentatively reads TRBD1 or TRBD2 (5 bases each). The CDR3 extends over 15 amino acids. CDR1 and CDR2 (germline): LNHNV, YYDKDF (reference sequence). V dropped 1 base and J dropped 2 bases, with 12 bases sitting between them. CDR3 sequence: CATSRGRDGPYEQYF. Here the CDR3 DNA reads TGTGCCACCAGCAGAGGCCGGGACGGGCCCTACGAGCAGTACTTC.

This chain uses TRBV5-1 with TRBJ1-1; no clear D. Germline-derived CDR1 and CDR2 are SGHRS and YFSETQ. The CDR3 extends over 12 amino acids. The germline V and J ends were trimmed by 3 bases and 5 bases, with 8 bases remaining between them. The CDR3 bases are TGCGCCAGCAGCTCCTCCTCAACTGAAGCTTTCTTT. Protein: CASSSSSTEAFF.

V gene TRBV5-1 combines with J gene TRBJ2-3; either TRBD1 or TRBD2 may fit D (6 bases each). The CDR3 is 21 residues long. The V gene lost 4 bases and the J gene lost 0 bases, with 30 bases spanning the gap. Germline V CDR1 and CDR2: SGHRS, YFSETQ. The CDR3, as DNA: TGCGCCAGCAGCCTAGGCTCTGCCCGAATCATAGGGGGGAATAGCACAGATACGCAGTATTTT. This translates into CASSLGSARIIGGNSTDTQYF.

This clone was counted once. The genes are TRBV11-2 and TRBJ1-6; no clear D gene. Looked up from germline, CDR1 is SGHAT and CDR2 is FQNNGV. CDR3 length: 13 amino acids. V lost 5 bases, J lost 14 bases, and 16 bases lay in between. As DNA, the CDR3 is TGTGCCAGCAGCAAAGAGGTGGATTCGGCCCTCCACTTT. This encodes CASSKEVDSALHF.

This sequence joins TRBV5-4 and TRBJ1-2; D remains ambiguous. Trimming cost V 5 bases and J 7 bases, with 18 bases left between them. Germline values: CDR1 SGHNT, CDR2 YYREEE (reference sequence). This CDR3 spans 14 amino acids. The chain's CDR3 is CASSLGTGMGGYTF. The DNA of the CDR3 is TGTGCCAGCAGTCTCGGAACGGGAATGGGTGGCTACACCTTC.

The chain combines TRBV9 with TRBJ2-3; D is perhaps TRBD1 (5 bases). Trimming pared 0 bases from V and 2 bases from J, leaving 10 bases between. In germline, CDR1 is SGDLS, CDR2 YYNGEE. This CDR3 has 15 residues. This CDR3 reads CASSVGGSYTDTQYF. The DNA of the CDR3 is TGTGCCAGCAGCGTAGGGGGCAGTTACACAGATACGCAGTATTTT.